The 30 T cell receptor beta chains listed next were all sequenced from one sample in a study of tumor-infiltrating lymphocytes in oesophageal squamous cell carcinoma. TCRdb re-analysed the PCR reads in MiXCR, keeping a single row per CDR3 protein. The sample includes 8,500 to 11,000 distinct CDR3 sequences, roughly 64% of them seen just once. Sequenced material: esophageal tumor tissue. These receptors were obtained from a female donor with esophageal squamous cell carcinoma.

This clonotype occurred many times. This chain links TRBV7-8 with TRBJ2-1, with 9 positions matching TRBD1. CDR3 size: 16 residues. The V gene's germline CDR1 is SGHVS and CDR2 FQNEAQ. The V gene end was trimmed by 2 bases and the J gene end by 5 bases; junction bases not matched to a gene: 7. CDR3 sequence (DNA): TGTGCCAGCAGCTTAAGGGGGACAGGGATCAACAATGAGCAGTTCTTC. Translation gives CASSLRGTGINNEQFF.

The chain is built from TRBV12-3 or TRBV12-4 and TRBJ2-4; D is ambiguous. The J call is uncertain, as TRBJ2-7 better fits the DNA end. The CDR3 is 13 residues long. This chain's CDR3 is CASSFVPSDEQYF. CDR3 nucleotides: TGTGCCAGCAGTTTTGTCCCGAGTGACGAGCAGTACTTC.

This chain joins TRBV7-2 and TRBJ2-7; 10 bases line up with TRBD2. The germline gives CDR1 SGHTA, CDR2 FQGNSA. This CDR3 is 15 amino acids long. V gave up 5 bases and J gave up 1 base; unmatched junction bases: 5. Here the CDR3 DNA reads TGTGCCAGCAGCCAGCAAGCGGGAGGGTCCTACGAGCAGTACTTC. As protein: CASSQQAGGSYEQYF.

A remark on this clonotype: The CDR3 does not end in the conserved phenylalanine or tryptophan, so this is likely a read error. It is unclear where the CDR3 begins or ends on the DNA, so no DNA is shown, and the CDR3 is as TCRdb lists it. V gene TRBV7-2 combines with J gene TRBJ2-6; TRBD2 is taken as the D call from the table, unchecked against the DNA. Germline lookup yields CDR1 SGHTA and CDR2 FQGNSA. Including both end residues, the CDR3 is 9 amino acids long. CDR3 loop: CASSLRALG.

The CDR3 region has the DNA TGTGCCAGCGCATTTTCAGGGGCTAGCCTCGCAGATACGCAGTATTTT. It codes for CASAFSGASLADTQYF. V is TRBV6-5 and J is TRBJ2-3; a weak D match, TRBD1 (6 bases). V was cut by 8 bases and J by 4 bases, with 22 bases left in between. CDR1 and CDR2 from the germline V gene are MNHEY and SVGAGI. This CDR3 spans 16 amino acids.

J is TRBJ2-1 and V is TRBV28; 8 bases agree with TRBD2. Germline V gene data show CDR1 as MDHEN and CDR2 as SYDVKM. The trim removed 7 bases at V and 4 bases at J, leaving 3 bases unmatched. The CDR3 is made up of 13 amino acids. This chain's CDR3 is CASTTSGYNEQFF. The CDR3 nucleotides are TGTGCCAGCACCACTAGCGGTTACAATGAGCAGTTCTTC.

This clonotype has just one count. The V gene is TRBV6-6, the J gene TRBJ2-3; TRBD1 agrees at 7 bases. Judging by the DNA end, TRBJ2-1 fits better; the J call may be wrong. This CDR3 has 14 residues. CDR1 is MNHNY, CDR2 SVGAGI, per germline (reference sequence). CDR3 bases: TGTGCCAGCAGTATTTGGACAGGACACAATGAGCAGTTCTTC. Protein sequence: CASSIWTGHNEQFF.

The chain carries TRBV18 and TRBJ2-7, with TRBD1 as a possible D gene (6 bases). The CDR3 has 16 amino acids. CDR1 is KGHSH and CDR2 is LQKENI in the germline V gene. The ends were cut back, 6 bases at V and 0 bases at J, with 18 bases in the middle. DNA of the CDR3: TGTGCCAGCTCCCGTTTTGACAGGCAAGGCTCCTACGAGCAGTACTTC. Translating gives CASSRFDRQGSYEQYF.

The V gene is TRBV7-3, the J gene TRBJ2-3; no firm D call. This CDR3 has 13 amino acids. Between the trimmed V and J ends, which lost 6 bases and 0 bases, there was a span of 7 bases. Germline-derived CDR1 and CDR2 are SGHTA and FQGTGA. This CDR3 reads CASRDGSTDTQYF. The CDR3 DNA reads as TGTGCCAGCAGAGATGGGAGCACAGATACGCAGTATTTT.

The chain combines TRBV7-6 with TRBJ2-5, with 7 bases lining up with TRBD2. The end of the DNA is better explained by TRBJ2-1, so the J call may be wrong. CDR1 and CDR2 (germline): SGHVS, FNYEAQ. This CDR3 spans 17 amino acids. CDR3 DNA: TGTGCCAGCAGCTTAGCTCAAGGGCTAGCGGAGTACAATGAGCAGTTCTTC. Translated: CASSLAQGLAEYNEQFF.

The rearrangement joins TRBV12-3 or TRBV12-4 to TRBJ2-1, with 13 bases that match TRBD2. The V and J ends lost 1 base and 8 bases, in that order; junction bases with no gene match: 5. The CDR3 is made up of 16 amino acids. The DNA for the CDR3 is TGTGCCAGCAGTTTAGGGTGGACTAGCGGGAGTGATGAGCAGTTCTTC. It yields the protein CASSLGWTSGSDEQFF.

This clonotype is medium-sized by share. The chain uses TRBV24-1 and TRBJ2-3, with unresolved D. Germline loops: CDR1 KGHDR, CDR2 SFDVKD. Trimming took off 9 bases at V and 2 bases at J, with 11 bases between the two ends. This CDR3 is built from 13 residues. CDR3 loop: CATYDFSTDTQYF. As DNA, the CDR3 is TGTGCCACCTACGACTTCTCCACAGATACGCAGTATTTT.

Here the CDR3 DNA reads TGTGCCAGCAGCCCGACTAGGGGGGTGGGGGAGCTGTTTTTT. It yields the protein CASSPTRGVGELFF. This chain uses TRBV11-2 with TRBJ2-2, with D perhaps given as TRBD1 or TRBD2 (6 bases each). The CDR3 totals 14 residues. V shed 5 bases and J shed 8 bases, with 15 bases lying between them. The germline V gene encodes CDR1 SGHAT and CDR2 FQNNGV. The full variable domain, rest sourced from reference TRBV11-2 and TRBJ2-2, is EAGVAQSPRYKIIEKRQSVAFWCNPISGHATLYWYQQILGQGPKLLIQFQNNGVVDDSQLPKDRFSAERLKGVDSTLKIQPAKLEDSAVYLCASSPTRGVGELFFGEGSRLTVL.

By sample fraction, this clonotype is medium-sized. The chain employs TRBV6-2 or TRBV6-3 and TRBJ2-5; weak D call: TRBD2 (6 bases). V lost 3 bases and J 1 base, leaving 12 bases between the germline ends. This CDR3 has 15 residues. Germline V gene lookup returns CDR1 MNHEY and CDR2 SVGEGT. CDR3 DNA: TGTGCCAGCAGTTATCAGGGCGGGATCCAAGAGACCCAGTACTTC. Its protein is CASSYQGGIQETQYF.

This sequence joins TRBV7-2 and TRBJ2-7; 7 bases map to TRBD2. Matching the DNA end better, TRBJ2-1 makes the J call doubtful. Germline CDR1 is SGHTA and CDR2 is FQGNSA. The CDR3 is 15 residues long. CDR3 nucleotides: TGTGCCAGCAGCAGGTACGGGAGGTCTTACAATGAGCAGTTCTTC. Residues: CASSRYGRSYNEQFF.

CDR3 DNA: TGTGCCAGCAGCTTAGGAATGGGCGGAGAGACCCAGTACTTC. Translated: CASSLGMGGETQYF. The gene calls are TRBV11-3 and TRBJ2-7, with D unresolved. The DNA end is more similar to TRBJ2-5, so the J call may be wrong. Germline-derived CDR1 and CDR2 are SGHNT and YENEEA. This CDR3 spans 14 amino acids.

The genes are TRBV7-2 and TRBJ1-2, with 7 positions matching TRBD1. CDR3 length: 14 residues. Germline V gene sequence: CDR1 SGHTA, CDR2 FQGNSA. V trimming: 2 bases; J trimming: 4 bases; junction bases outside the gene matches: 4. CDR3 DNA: TGTGCCAGCAGCTTAAGCCAGGGGGGCTATGGCTACACCTTC. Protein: CASSLSQGGYGYTF.

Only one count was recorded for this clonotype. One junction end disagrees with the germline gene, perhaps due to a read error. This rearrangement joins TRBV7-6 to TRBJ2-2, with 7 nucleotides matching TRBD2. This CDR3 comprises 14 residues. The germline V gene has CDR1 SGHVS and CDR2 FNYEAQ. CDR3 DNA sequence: TGTGCTAGCAGCCCCGGGGGGAGGACCGGGGAGCTGTTTTTT. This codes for CASSPGGRTGELFF. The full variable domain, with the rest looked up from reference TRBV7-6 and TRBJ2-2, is GAGVSQSPRYKVTKRGQDVALRCDPISGHVSLYWYRQALGQGPEFLTYFNYEAQQDKSGLPNDRFSAERPEGSISTLTIQRTEQRDSAMYRCASSPGGRTGELFFGEGSRLTVL.

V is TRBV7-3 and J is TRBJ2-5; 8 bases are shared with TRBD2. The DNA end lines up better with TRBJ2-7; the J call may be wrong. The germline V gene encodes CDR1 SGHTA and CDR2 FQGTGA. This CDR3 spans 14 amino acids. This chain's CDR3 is CASSLSGGPNEQYF. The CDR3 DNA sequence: TGTGCCAGCAGCTTATCGGGAGGGCCTAACGAGCAGTACTTC.

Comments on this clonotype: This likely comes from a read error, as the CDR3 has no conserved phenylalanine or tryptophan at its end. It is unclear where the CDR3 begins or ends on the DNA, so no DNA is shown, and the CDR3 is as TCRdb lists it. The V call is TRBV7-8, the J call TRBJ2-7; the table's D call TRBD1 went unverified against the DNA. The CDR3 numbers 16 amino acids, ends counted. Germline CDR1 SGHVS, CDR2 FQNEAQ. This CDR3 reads CASSLVGWGETQYFGS.

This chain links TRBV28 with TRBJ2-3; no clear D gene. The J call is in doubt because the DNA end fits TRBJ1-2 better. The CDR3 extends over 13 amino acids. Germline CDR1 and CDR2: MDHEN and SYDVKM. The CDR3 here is CASSLERNRGYTF. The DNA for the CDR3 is TGTGCCAGCAGCTTAGAACGGAATCGGGGCTACACCTTC.

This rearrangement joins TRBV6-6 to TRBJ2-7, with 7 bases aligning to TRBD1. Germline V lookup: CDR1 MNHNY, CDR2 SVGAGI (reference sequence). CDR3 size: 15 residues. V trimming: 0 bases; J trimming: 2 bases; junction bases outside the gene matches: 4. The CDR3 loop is CASSYSLDRTYEQYF. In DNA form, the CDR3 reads TGTGCCAGCAGTTACTCTCTGGACAGGACCTACGAGCAGTACTTC.

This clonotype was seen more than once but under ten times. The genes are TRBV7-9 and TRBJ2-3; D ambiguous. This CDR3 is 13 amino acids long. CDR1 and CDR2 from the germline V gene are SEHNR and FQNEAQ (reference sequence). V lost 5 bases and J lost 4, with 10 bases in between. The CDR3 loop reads CASSGNFADTQYF. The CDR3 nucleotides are TGTGCCAGCAGCGGCAACTTTGCAGATACGCAGTATTTT.

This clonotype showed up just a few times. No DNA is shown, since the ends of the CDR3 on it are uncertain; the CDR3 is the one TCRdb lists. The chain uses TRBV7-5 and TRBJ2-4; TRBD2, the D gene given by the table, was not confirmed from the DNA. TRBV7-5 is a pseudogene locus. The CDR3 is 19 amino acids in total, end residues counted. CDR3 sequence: CISVPEAGLAEGSNNEQFF.

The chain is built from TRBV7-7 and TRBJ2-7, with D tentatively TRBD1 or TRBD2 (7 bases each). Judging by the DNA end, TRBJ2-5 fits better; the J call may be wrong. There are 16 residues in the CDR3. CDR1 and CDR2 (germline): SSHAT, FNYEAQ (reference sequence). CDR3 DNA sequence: TGTGCCAGCAGCCAACAGGGGCGGGGGTCCCAAGAGACCCAGTACTTC. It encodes CASSQQGRGSQETQYF.

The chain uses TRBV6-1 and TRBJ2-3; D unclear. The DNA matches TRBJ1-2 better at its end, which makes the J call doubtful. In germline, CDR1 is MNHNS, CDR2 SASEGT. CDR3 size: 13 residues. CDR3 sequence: CASNESAVYGYTF. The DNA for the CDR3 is TGTGCCAGCAACGAGTCGGCAGTCTATGGCTACACCTTC.

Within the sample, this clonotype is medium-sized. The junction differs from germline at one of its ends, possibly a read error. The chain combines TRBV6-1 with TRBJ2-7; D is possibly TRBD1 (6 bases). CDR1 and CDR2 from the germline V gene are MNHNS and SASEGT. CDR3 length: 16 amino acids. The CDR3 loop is CASRAGQLSMNSPLHF. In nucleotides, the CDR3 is TGTGCCAGCAGGGCCGGACAGTTATCGATGAATTCACCCCTCCACTTC.

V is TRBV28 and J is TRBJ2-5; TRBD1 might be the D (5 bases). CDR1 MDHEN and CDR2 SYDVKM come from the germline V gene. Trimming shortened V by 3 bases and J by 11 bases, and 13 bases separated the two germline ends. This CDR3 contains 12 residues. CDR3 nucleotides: TGTGCCAGCAGTTTCAGGGAAAATGAGCAGTACTTC. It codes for CASSFRENEQYF.

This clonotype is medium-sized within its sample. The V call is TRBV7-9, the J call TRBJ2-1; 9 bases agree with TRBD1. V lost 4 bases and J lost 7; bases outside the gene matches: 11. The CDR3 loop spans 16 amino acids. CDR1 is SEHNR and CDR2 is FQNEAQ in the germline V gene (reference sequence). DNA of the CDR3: TGTGCCAGCAGCTCACGACGACAGGGGGATAGGAATGAGCAGTTCTTC. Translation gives CASSSRRQGDRNEQFF.

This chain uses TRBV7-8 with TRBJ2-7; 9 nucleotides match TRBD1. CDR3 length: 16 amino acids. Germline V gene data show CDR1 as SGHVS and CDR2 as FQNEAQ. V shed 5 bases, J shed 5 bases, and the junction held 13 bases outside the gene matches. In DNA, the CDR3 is TGTGCCAGCAGCCGGTGGAGTACAGGGGGCTGGGACGAGCAGTACTTC. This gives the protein CASSRWSTGGWDEQYF.